The present entry profiles one TCR beta chain with its context. Different DNA sequences within this sample yield the same CDR3. TCRdb keeps only in-frame clones here, not all; method: immunoSEQ multiplex PCR. The repertoire has around 150,000 clones, 81% of them found once; the top ten carry over 7.5%. The source of the sample is a study of blood T cell repertoires in COVID-19. Overall study context: From T cells, B-cell-depleted T cells, or PBMCs came the material, which was cDNA or gDNA.

This TCR was sampled from an older woman with active or convalescent COVID-19. What was sequenced was peripheral blood.

In nucleotides, the CDR3 is TGTGCCAGCAGCTCAAACAGGGGTGACTATGGCTACACCTTC. This encodes CASSSNRGDYGYTF. The V gene is TRBV5-4, the J gene TRBJ1-2, with 7 bases aligning to TRBD1. CDR3 length: 14 residues. CDR1 and CDR2 (germline): SGHNT, YYREEE (reference sequence). The V and J ends lost 3 bases and 3 bases, in that order; junction bases with no gene match: 5.